The 13 T cell receptor beta chains reported below all come from one sample, sequenced in a study of CD8 T cells in Susac syndrome. RNA was extracted with the RNeasy kit, and a quantity of 0.5 to 1 ug was reverse transcribed using random hexamers. TCRdb passed the immunoSEQ multiplex PCR reads through MiXCR, listing each CDR3 protein once. Of approximately 120,000 distinct CDR3 sequences listed, roughly 90% are singletons. Input material: CD8+ T cells from PBMCs. All receptors come from a human donor in good health.

V and J are TRBV5-4 and TRBJ2-5; D might be TRBD2 (5 bases). Per germline, CDR1 SGHNT and CDR2 YYREEE (reference sequence). V shed 3 bases and J shed 4 bases, with 16 bases lying between them. CDR3 length: 15 residues. For the CDR3, the DNA is TGTGCCAGCAGCTCCCCGGTAGAGGGCGCAGAGACCCAGTACTTC. Its protein is CASSSPVEGAETQYF.

The chain uses TRBV15 and TRBJ1-2; D call uncertain. This CDR3 comprises 17 residues. Germline V lookup: CDR1 LNHNV, CDR2 YYDKDF (reference sequence). V shed 1 base and J shed 5 bases, with 20 bases lying between them. The chain's CDR3 is CATSRGLRKDGLYGYTF. CDR3 bases: TGTGCCACCAGCAGAGGGCTACGTAAGGACGGACTGTATGGCTACACCTTC.

The CDR3 sequence is CASSEMENTEAFF. CDR3 sequence (DNA): TGTGCCAGCAGTGAAATGGAGAACACTGAAGCTTTCTTT. The chain employs TRBV6-4 and TRBJ1-1, with D uncertain. This CDR3 comprises 13 residues. Germline assignment: CDR1 MRHNA and CDR2 SNTAGT. Trimming stripped 3 bases from V and 1 base from J, with 6 bases between.

CDR3 bases: TGTGCCAGCAGCTTAGAGGGCACTGTAACTGAAGCTTTCTTT. Amino acids: CASSLEGTVTEAFF. The chain has TRBV7-2 and TRBJ1-1, with unresolved D. Trimming took 1 base from V and 5 from J, leaving 11 bases between them. CDR1 and CDR2 from the germline V gene are SGHTA and FQGNSA. This CDR3 spans 14 amino acids.

This clonotype came up once. The chain uses TRBV7-2 and TRBJ1-5; weak D call: TRBD1 (6 bases). The CDR3 extends over 15 amino acids. Trimming shortened V by 5 bases and J by 6 bases, and 17 bases separated the two germline ends. Germline CDR1 SGHTA, CDR2 FQGNSA. Written as DNA, the CDR3 is TGTGCCAGCAGCGCCCGAGGCAGGGGAGGTCAGCCCCAGCATTTT. Translated: CASSARGRGGQPQHF.

This chain connects TRBV29-1 to TRBJ2-1; TRBD1 matches at 10 bases. CDR3 length: 14 amino acids. Germline V lookup: CDR1 SQVTM, CDR2 ANQGSEA. The J segment lost 6 bases and the V segment lost 7 bases, leaving 9 bases of the junction unmatched. CDR3 loop: CSAEPGTGANEQFF. The DNA for the CDR3 is TGCAGCGCCGAACCTGGGACAGGGGCCAATGAGCAGTTCTTC.

The rearrangement joins TRBV29-1 to TRBJ2-3; D remains ambiguous. Germline values: CDR1 SQVTM, CDR2 ANQGSEA. V was cut by 3 bases and J by 2 bases, with 9 bases left in between. The CDR3 totals 13 residues. The CDR3 is CSVDGQNTDTQYF. The CDR3 DNA is TGCAGCGTTGACGGTCAGAACACAGATACGCAGTATTTT.

The chain joins TRBV12-3 or TRBV12-4 to TRBJ2-2; 10 nucleotides align to TRBD2. The CDR3 has 14 amino acids. Trimming cost V 7 bases and J 7 bases; bases outside gene matches: 6. This CDR3 is CASIWVAGGGELFF. For the CDR3, the DNA is TGTGCCAGCATCTGGGTAGCGGGGGGCGGGGAGCTGTTTTTT.

The chain employs TRBV29-1 and TRBJ1-1, with D maybe TRBD1 (5 bases). Germline CDR1 and CDR2: SQVTM and ANQGSEA. The CDR3 extends over 13 amino acids. Deletions cut 5 bases from V and 0 bases from J, with 10 bases between. DNA of the CDR3: TGCAGCGTTTCTCAGGGAATGAACACTGAAGCTTTCTTT. Translating gives CSVSQGMNTEAFF.

V is TRBV7-2 and J is TRBJ2-3; no reliable D call. The CDR3 is 12 amino acids. The V end was cut by 5 bases, the J end by 7 bases, with 10 bases between. In germline, CDR1 is SGHTA, CDR2 FQGNSA. The CDR3 sequence: CASSQSTHTQYF. CDR3 nucleotides: TGTGCCAGCAGCCAATCGACCCATACGCAGTATTTT.

The chain has TRBV7-3 and TRBJ2-3, with D unresolved. The CDR3 extends over 16 amino acids. Germline V CDR1 and CDR2: SGHTA, FQGTGA. Trimming pared 2 bases from V and 0 bases from J, leaving 12 bases between. This CDR3 is CASSLRATQSTDTQYF. Written as DNA, the CDR3 is TGTGCCAGCAGCTTACGAGCTACCCAGAGCACAGATACGCAGTATTTT.

This rearrangement joins TRBV3-1 to TRBJ1-1; 10 bases are a match to TRBD1. Germline CDR1 and CDR2: LGHDT and YNNKEL (reference sequence). This CDR3 contains 15 residues. V was pared by 4 bases and J by 11 bases, with 13 bases of the junction left unmatched. The CDR3 protein is CASSPMTGGQHSAFF. Here the CDR3 DNA reads TGTGCCAGCAGCCCCATGACAGGGGGCCAACACAGCGCTTTCTTT.

This sequence joins TRBV28 and TRBJ2-7; the D is unclear. V was shortened by 2 bases and J by 6 bases, with 8 bases between the two germline ends. The CDR3 is made up of 12 amino acids. The germline V gene encodes CDR1 MDHEN and CDR2 SYDVKM. The DNA of the CDR3 is TGTGCCAGCAGTTTACCCGGGCGCGAGCAGTACTTC. Residues: CASSLPGREQYF.